A single sample gave rise to the 15 T cell receptor beta chains below, sequenced in a study of blood T cell repertoires in COVID-19. Libraries were prepared by immunoSEQ multiplex PCR; TCRdb keeps only in-frame clonotypes and omits some of them. The sample lists more than 300,000 clones; approximately 87% were seen once. The sequencing input was PBMCs or T cells enriched from blood (not recorded which). These receptors all stem from a man aged 35-49 years in a cohort exposed to, infected with or recovered from COVID-19 (not recorded which).

The rearrangement uses TRBV15 and TRBJ2-1; possibly TRBD2 for D (6 bases). The CDR3 has 14 residues. V was cut by 2 bases and J by 5 bases, with 10 bases left in between. The germline V gene has CDR1 LNHNV and CDR2 YYDKDF (reference sequence). The chain's CDR3 is CATSRPGADNEQFF. DNA of the CDR3: TGTGCCACCAGCAGACCGGGAGCTGACAATGAGCAGTTCTTC.

This clone was observed once. The gene calls are TRBV5-1 and TRBJ1-5; 7 bases map to TRBD1. The CDR3 is 15 amino acids. Germline CDR1 is SGHRS and CDR2 is YFSETQ. V trimming: 4 bases; J trimming: 10 bases; junction bases outside the gene matches: 14. The CDR3 is CASSDTGAAGGPQHF. CDR3 nucleotide sequence: TGCGCCAGCAGCGATACAGGGGCCGCGGGTGGACCCCAGCATTTT.

The sample holds a few counts of this clone. The V and J genes are TRBV6-4 and TRBJ2-3, with 8 bases lining up with TRBD2. Germline CDR1 and CDR2: MRHNA and SNTAGT. This CDR3 contains 16 residues. The V and J ends lost 0 bases and 3 bases, in that order; junction bases with no gene match: 5. The CDR3 DNA reads TGTGCCAGCAGTGACTCCAGCGGGAGTATGACAGATACGCAGTATTTT. It codes for CASSDSSGSMTDTQYF.

This clone has more than one count but fewer than ten. This chain links TRBV10-1 with TRBJ1-5; no clear D gene. The germline V and J ends were trimmed by 1 base and 5 bases, with 12 bases remaining between them. Germline CDR1 is WNHNN and CDR2 is SYGVQD (reference sequence). There are 15 residues in the CDR3. Written as DNA, the CDR3 is TGCGCCAGCAGTGAGTTTGTCCCGCGGTATCAGCCCCAGCATTTT. Protein product: CASSEFVPRYQPQHF.

The chain joins TRBV10-1 to TRBJ1-5, with 7 bases that match TRBD1. This CDR3 is built from 12 residues. Germline lookup yields CDR1 WNHNN and CDR2 SYGVQD (reference sequence). The trim removed 8 bases at V and 2 bases at J, leaving 0 bases unmatched. The CDR3 nucleotides are TGCGCCAGCGGGACAGGCAATCAGCCCCAGCATTTT. Its translation is CASGTGNQPQHF.

The chain joins TRBV5-6 to TRBJ2-5; D is perhaps TRBD2 (6 bases). The V end was cut by 4 bases, the J end by 2 bases, with 12 bases between. CDR1 and CDR2 (germline): SGHDT, YYEEEE. This CDR3 spans 14 amino acids. Here the CDR3 DNA reads TGTGCCAGCAGCCCTCCGGGACTGCAAGAGACCCAGTACTTC. It is translated as CASSPPGLQETQYF.

J is TRBJ1-3 and V is TRBV13; no firm D call. The ends were cut back, 0 bases at V and 4 bases at J, with 4 bases in the middle. Germline CDR1 is PRHDT and CDR2 is FYEKMQ (reference sequence). The CDR3 spans 13 residues. This CDR3 is CASSLGAGNTIYF. CDR3 bases: TGTGCCAGCAGCTTAGGAGCGGGAAACACCATATATTTT.

This clone was recorded once. The J gene is TRBJ1-3, the V gene TRBV30, with a possible D match to TRBD1 (5 bases). CDR1 is GTSNPN and CDR2 is SVGIG in the germline V gene (reference sequence). This CDR3 has 14 residues. The V end was cut by 2 bases, the J end by 2 bases, with 10 bases between. The CDR3 DNA reads TGTGCCTGGAGTAGGGCAGGGACTGGAAACACCATATATTTT. Encoded protein: CAWSRAGTGNTIYF.

Turning to this clone: Other DNA sequences in the sample encode the same CDR3. V usage is TRBV7-8 and J usage is TRBJ1-1; TRBD1 might be the D (6 bases). The CDR3 length is 16 residues. The V end lost 1 base, the J end lost 5 bases, and 17 bases lay between the germline ends. Germline loops: CDR1 SGHVS, CDR2 FQNEAQ. CDR3 region: CASSLVGGVGGTEAFF. CDR3 nucleotide sequence: TGTGCCAGCAGCTTAGTAGGCGGCGTAGGGGGAACTGAAGCTTTCTTT.

In this sample, this clone turned up once. The chain is built from TRBV28 and TRBJ1-2; D is unresolved. V was clipped by 7 bases and J by 6 bases, with 21 bases between them. CDR1 is MDHEN and CDR2 is SYDVKM in the germline V gene. The CDR3 is made up of 15 amino acids. CDR3 region: CASTSPAVGVNGYTF. CDR3 nucleotide sequence: TGTGCCAGCACCTCACCCGCGGTCGGTGTCAATGGCTACACCTTC.

The rearrangement links TRBV14 to TRBJ1-1; TRBD1 is a possible D gene (6 bases). This CDR3 region has 13 residues. Trimming cost V 5 bases and J 3 bases, with 10 bases left between them. In germline, CDR1 is SGHDN, CDR2 FVKESK. CDR3 DNA: TGTGCCAGCAGCTCGACAGGCCACACTGAAGCTTTCTTT. Protein product: CASSSTGHTEAFF.

The chain carries TRBV5-1 and TRBJ2-1; 8 positions match TRBD2. The V gene's germline CDR1 is SGHRS and CDR2 YFSETQ. Unmatched junction bases numbered 8, after V lost 0 bases and J lost 0 bases. The CDR3 is 18 residues long. The CDR3 coding sequence is TGCGCCAGCAGCTTGGCCGGACTAGCTACTAGCTCCTACAATGAGCAGTTCTTC. It encodes CASSLAGLATSSYNEQFF.

Details on this clone: Distinct nucleotide sequences in the sample also encode this CDR3. The chain recombines TRBV5-1 with TRBJ1-5; D might be TRBD1 (6 bases). Germline CDR1 SGHRS, CDR2 YFSETQ. The ends were cut back, 0 bases at V and 2 bases at J, with 9 bases in the middle. CDR3 length: 15 amino acids. The CDR3 DNA is TGCGCCAGCAGCTTGGAAGGGGGGGGCAATCAGCCCCAGCATTTT. This codes for CASSLEGGGNQPQHF.

The chain has TRBV5-6 and TRBJ2-1, with 9 bases lining up with TRBD1. This CDR3 has 18 residues. Germline V gene lookup returns CDR1 SGHDT and CDR2 YYEEEE. Trimming took 5 bases from V and 0 from J; bases not matched to a gene: 12. The CDR3 coding sequence is TGTGCCAGCAGTTCTGTGACAGGGGGAAAAAGCTCCTACAATGAGCAGTTCTTC. As protein: CASSSVTGGKSSYNEQFF.

This chain uses TRBV28 with TRBJ1-1; 9 bases are a match to TRBD1. The V and J ends lost 6 bases and 12 bases, in that order; junction bases with no gene match: 8. The CDR3 sequence is 12 residues long. The germline V gene encodes CDR1 MDHEN and CDR2 SYDVKM. The CDR3 loop reads CASRTGGVGPFF. As DNA, the CDR3 is TGTGCCAGCAGGACAGGGGGTGTGGGCCCTTTCTTT.